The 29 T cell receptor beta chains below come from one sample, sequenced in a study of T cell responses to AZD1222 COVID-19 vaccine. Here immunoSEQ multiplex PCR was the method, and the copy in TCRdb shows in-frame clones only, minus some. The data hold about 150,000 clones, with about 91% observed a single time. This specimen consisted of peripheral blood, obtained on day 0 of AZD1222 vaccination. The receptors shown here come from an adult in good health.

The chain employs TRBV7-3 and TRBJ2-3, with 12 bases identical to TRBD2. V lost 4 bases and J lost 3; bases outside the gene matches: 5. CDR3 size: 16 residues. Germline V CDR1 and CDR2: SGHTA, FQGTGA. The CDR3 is CASSSLAGGRTDTQYF. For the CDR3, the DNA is TGTGCCAGCAGCTCACTAGCGGGGGGAAGGACAGATACGCAGTATTTT.

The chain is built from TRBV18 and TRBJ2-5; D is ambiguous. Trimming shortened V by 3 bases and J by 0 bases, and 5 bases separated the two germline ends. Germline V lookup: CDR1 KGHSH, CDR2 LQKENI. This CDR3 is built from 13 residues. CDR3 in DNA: TGTGCCAGCTCACCCTCCTACCAAGAGACCCAGTACTTC. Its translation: CASSPSYQETQYF.

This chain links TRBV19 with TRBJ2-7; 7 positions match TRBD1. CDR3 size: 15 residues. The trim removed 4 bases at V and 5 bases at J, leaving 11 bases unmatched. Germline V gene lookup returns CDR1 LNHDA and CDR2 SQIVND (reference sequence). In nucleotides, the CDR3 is TGTGCCAGTAGTACAACAGGGGCCCCCGGCCACGAGCAGTACTTC. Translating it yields CASSTTGAPGHEQYF.

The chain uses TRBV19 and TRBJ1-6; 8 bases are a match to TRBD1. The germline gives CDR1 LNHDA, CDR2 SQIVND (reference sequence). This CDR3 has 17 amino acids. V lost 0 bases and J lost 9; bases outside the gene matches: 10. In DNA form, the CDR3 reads TGTGCCAGTAGTATAGATCTCCGGACAGGGTTCTCTTCACCCCTCCACTTT. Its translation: CASSIDLRTGFSSPLHF.

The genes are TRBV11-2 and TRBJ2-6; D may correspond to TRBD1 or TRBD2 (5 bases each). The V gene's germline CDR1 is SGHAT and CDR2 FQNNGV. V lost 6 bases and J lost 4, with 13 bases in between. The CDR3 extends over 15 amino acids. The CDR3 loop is CASRRPGRGANVLTF. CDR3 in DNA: TGTGCCAGCAGGCGACCAGGGAGAGGGGCCAACGTCCTGACTTTC.

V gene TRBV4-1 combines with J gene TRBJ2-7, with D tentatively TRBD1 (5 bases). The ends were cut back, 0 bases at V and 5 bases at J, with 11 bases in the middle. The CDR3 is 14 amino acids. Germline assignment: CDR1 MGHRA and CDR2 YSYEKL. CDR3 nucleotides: TGCGCCAGCAGCCAAGAAGGGGTATTTCACGAGCAGTACTTC. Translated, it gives CASSQEGVFHEQYF.

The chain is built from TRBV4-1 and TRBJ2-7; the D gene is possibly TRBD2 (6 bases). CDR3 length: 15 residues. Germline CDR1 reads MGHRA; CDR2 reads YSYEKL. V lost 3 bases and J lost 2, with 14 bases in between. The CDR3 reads CASSQPLALTYEQYF. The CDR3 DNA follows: TGCGCCAGCAGCCAGCCCCTAGCGCTCACCTACGAGCAGTACTTC.

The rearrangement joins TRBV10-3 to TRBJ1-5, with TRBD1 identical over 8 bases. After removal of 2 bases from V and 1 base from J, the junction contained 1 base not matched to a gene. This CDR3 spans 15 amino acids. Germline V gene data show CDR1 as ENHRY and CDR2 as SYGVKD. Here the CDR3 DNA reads TGTGCCATCAGTGAGAACAGGGGGAGCAATCAGCCCCAGCATTTT. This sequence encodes CAISENRGSNQPQHF.

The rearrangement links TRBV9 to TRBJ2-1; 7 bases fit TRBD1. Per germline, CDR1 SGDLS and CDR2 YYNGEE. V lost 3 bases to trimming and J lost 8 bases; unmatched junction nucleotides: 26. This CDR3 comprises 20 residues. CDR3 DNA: TGTGCCAGCAGCGCCCACCGCCTCGGGGACAGAGGGTCAGGGTTCGATGAGCAGTTCTTC. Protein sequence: CASSAHRLGDRGSGFDEQFF.

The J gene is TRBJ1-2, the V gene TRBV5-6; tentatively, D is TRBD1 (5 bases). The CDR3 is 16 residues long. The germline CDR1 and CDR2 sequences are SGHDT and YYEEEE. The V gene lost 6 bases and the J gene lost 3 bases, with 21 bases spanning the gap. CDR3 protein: CASTPRGRATHYGYTF. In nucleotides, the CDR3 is TGTGCCAGCACCCCTAGGGGTCGGGCCACACACTATGGCTACACCTTC.

Here the CDR3 DNA reads TGTGCCAGCAAGGAGGCGGCCTCCTACGAGCAGTACTTC. It specifies CASKEAASYEQYF. The chain employs TRBV28 and TRBJ2-7, with a possible D match to TRBD2 (5 bases). V was shortened by 7 bases and J by 0 bases, with 10 bases between the two germline ends. CDR1 and CDR2 from the germline V gene are MDHEN and SYDVKM. The CDR3 spans 13 residues.

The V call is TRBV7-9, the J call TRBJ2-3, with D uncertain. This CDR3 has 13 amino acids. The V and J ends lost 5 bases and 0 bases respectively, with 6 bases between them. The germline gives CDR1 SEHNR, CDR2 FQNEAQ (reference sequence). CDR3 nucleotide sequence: TGTGCCAGCAGCGGTATTAGCACAGATACGCAGTATTTT. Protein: CASSGISTDTQYF.

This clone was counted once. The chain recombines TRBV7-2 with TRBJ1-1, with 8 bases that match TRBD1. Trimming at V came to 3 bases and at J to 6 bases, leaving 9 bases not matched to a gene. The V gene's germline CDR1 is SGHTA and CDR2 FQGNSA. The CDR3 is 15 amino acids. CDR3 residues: CASSLKTTGVAEAFF. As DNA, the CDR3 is TGTGCCAGCAGCTTGAAAACGACAGGGGTGGCTGAAGCTTTCTTT.

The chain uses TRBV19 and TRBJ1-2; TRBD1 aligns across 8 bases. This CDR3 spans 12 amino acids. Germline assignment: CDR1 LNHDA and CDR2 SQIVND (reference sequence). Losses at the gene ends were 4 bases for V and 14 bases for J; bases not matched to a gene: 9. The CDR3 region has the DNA TGTGCCAGTAGTACCGGGACAGGCCCTCATACCTTC. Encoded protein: CASSTGTGPHTF.

CDR3: CASRPGLAYNEQFF. CDR3 bases: TGTGCCAGCAGGCCGGGACTAGCGTATAATGAGCAGTTCTTC. The chain recombines TRBV27 with TRBJ2-1, with 10 bases that match TRBD2. Per germline, CDR1 MNHEY and CDR2 SMNVEV (reference sequence). Trimming removed 6 bases from V and 7 bases from J; junction bases left unmatched: 6. The CDR3 loop spans 14 amino acids.

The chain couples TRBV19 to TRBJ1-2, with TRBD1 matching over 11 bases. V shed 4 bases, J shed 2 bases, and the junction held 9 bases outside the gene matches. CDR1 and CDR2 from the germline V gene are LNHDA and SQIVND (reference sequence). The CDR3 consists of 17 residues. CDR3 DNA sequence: TGTGCCAGTAGTAGCCTACGGACAGGGGGCCTCAACTATGGCTACACCTTC. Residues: CASSSLRTGGLNYGYTF.

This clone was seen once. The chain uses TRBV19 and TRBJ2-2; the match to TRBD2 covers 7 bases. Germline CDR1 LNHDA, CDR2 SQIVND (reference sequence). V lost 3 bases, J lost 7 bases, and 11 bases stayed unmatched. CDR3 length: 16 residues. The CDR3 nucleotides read TGTGCCAGTAGTATGGGAGCGGGAAGAGGTCTCGGGGAGCTGTTTTTT. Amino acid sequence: CASSMGAGRGLGELFF.

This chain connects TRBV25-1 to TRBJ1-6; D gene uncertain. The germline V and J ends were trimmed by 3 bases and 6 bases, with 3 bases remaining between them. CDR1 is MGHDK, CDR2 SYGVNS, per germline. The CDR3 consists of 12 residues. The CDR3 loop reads CASSEGNSPLHF. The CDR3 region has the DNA TGTGCCAGCAGTGAGGGTAATTCACCCCTCCACTTT. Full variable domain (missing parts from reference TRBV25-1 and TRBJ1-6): EADIYQTPRYLVIGTGKKITLECSQTMGHDKMYWYQQDPGMELHLIHYSYGVNSTEKGDLSSESTVSRIRTEHFPLTLESARPSHTSQYLCASSEGNSPLHFGNGTRLTVT.

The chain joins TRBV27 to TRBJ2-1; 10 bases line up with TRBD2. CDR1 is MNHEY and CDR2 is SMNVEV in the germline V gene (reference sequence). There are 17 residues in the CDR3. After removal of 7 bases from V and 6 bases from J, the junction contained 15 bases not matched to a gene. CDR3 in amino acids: CASTQMGGPSGSNEQFF. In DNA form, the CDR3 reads TGTGCCAGCACCCAAATGGGTGGGCCTAGCGGGAGCAATGAGCAGTTCTTC.

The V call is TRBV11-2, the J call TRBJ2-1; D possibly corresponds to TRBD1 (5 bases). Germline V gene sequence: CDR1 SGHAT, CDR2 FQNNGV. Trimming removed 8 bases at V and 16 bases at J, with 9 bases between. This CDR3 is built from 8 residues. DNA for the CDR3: TGTGCCAGCGGTGACAGATTCTTC. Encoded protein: CASGDRFF.

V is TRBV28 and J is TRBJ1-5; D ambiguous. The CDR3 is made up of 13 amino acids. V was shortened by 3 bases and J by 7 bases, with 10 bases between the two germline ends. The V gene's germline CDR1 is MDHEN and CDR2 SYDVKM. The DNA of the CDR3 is TGTGCCAGCAGTTTTGCTGGGGTCCAGCCCCAGCATTTT. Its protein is CASSFAGVQPQHF.

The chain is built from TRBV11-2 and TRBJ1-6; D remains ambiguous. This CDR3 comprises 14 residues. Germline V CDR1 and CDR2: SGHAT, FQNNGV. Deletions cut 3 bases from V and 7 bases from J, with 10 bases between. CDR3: CASSFAVVNSPLHF. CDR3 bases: TGTGCCAGCAGCTTTGCGGTAGTCAATTCACCCCTCCACTTT. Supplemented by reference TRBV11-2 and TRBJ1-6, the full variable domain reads EAGVAQSPRYKIIEKRQSVAFWCNPISGHATLYWYQQILGQGPKLLIQFQNNGVVDDSQLPKDRFSAERLKGVDSTLKIQPAKLEDSAVYLCASSFAVVNSPLHFGNGTRLTVT.

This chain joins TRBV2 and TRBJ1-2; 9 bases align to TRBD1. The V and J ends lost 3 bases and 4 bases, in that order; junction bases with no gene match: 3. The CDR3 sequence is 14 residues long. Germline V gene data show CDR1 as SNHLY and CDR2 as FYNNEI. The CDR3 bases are TGTGCCAGCAGTGAGACAGGGGGAGCCTATGGCTACACCTTC. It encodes CASSETGGAYGYTF.

CDR3 region: CASSLKDRVAEQYF. DNA of the CDR3: TGTGCCAGCAGCTTAAAGGACAGGGTGGCCGAGCAGTACTTC. The V gene is TRBV5-4, the J gene TRBJ2-7; TRBD1 agrees at 8 bases. CDR3 length: 14 amino acids. Germline-derived CDR1 and CDR2 are SGHNT and YYREEE (reference sequence). The V and J ends lost 2 bases and 6 bases, in that order; junction bases with no gene match: 7.

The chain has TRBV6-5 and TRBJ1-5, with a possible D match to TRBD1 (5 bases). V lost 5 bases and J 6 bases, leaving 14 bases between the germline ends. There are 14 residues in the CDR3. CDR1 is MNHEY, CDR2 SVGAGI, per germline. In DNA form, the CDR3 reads TGTGCCAGCAGTCAGATTCGGGGGAGTCAGCCCCAGCATTTT. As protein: CASSQIRGSQPQHF.

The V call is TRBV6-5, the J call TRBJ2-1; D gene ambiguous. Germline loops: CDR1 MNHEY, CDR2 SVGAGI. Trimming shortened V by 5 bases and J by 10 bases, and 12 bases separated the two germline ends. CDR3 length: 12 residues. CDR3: CASSLSAHEQFF. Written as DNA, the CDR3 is TGTGCCAGCAGTCTCAGCGCGCACGAGCAGTTCTTC.

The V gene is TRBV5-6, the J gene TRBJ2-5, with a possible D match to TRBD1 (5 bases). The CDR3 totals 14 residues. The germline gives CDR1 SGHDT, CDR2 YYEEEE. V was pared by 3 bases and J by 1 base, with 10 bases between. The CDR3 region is CASSYGHLQETQYF. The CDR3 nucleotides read TGTGCCAGCAGCTACGGACATCTCCAAGAGACCCAGTACTTC.

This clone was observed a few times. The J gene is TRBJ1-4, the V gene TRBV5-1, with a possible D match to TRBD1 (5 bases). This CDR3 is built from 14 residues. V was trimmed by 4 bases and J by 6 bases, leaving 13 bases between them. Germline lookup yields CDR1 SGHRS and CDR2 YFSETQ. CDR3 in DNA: TGCGCCAGCAGCCGGAATAGGGGTGATGAAAAACTGTTTTTT. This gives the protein CASSRNRGDEKLFF.

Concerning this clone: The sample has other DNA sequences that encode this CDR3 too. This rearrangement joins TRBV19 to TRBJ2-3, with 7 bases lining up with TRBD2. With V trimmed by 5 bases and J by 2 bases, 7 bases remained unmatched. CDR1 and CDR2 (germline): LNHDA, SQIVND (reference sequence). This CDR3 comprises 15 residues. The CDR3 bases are TGTGCCAGTAGTGGTTTGGCGGGAGCCACAGATACGCAGTATTTT. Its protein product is CASSGLAGATDTQYF.